This T cell receptor (beta chain) emerged from a study of cytomegalovirus exposure and HLA in healthy donors. Study-wide results and limits: Donors belonging to an Asian-associated ancestry cluster reportedly showed fewer N-insertions in productive TCRs than the roughly 670-donor mean, according to what a later analysis found. Later genetic work tied a missense DCLRE1C variant to beta-chain V and J trimming. HLA alleles showed associations with 16,951 TCR beta sequences in a later analysis, at a 0.05 false discovery rate.

A multiplex PCR was run with 60 Vbeta primers and 13 Jbeta primers. This table comes from immunoSEQ multiplex PCR, and its TCRdb copy is limited to in-frame clones, with some not included. The table has around 150,000 clones, 75% to 85% seen once; the top ten hold 1.1% to 1.5%. A remark on this clone: Its matching antigen is unknown.

This CDR3 is built from 15 residues. V lost 6 bases to trimming and J lost 2 bases; unmatched junction nucleotides: 4. Looked up from germline, CDR1 is SNHLY and CDR2 is FYNNEI. The origin of this receptor is a woman aged 40-49 years in good health and CMV-seronegative. J is TRBJ2-5 and V is TRBV2; 12 nucleotides align to TRBD2. Sequencing input: PBMCs. CDR3 residues: CASRRLAGVQETQYF. Here the CDR3 DNA reads TGTGCCAGCAGAAGACTAGCGGGGGTTCAAGAGACCCAGTACTTC. Combining the CDR3 with reference TRBV2 and TRBJ2-5 gives the whole variable domain EPEVTQTPSHQVTQMGQEVILRCVPISNHLYFYWYRQILGQKVEFLVSFYNNEISEKSEIFDDQFSVERPDGSNFTLKIRSTKLEDSAMYFCASRRLAGVQETQYFGPGTRLLVL.